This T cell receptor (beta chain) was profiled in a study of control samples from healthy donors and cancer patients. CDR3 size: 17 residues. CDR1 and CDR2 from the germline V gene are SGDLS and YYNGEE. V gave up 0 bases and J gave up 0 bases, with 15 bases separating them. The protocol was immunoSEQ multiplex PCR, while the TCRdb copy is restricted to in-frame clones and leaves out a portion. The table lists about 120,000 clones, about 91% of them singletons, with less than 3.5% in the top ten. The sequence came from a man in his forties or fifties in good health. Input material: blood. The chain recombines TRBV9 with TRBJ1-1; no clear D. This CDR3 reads CASSVDSGANMNTEAFF. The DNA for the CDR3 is TGTGCCAGCAGCGTAGATTCAGGCGCCAACATGAACACTGAAGCTTTCTTT.